This T cell receptor (beta chain) was obtained from a study of CD8+ T cells in alopecia areata. V was shortened by 5 bases and J by 2 bases, with 22 bases between the two germline ends. Germline values: CDR1 SGHTA, CDR2 FQGNSA. The CDR3 covers 17 residues. Findings and caveats of the study: Among patients, TCR sharing was less clear than in mice, a difference possibly due in part to HLA diversity in the patient population.

Note on this clone: Its antigen is undetermined.

Sample treatment: oral pan-JAK inhibitor, 5-10 mg twice daily. RNA extraction and reverse transcription yielded cDNA as sequencing template. Using immunoSEQ multiplex PCR, the repertoire was profiled, and TCRdb retains in-frame clones only, with some absent. The sample yields some 42,000 clones, around nine tenths seen once. V usage is TRBV7-2 and J usage is TRBJ2-7, with D perhaps TRBD1 (6 bases). Specimen: CD8+ T cells sorted from blood, collected at week 24, from a patient treated with tofacitinib. This clonotype was obtained from a human donor with alopecia areata. CDR3 bases: TGTGCCAGCAGCCTCGGGACATCCCTTCCGGCGGCCTACGAGCAGTACTTC. It is translated as CASSLGTSLPAAYEQYF.